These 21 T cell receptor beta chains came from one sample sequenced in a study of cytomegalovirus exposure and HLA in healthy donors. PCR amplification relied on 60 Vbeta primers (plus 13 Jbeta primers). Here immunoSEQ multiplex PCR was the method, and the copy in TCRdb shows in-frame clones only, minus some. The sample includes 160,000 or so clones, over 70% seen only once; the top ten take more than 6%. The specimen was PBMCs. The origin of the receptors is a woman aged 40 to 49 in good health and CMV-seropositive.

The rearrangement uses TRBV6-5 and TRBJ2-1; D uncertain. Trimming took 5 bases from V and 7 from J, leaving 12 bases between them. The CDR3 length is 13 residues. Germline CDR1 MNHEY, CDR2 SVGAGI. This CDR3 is CASSASVGNEQFF. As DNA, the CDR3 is TGTGCCAGCAGTGCTTCCGTCGGGAATGAGCAGTTCTTC.

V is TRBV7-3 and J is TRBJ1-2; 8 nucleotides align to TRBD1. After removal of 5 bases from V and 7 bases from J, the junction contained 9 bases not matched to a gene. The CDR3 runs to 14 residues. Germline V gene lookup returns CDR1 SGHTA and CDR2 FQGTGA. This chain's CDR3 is CASSPTDRGGGYTF. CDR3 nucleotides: TGTGCCAGCAGCCCAACTGACAGGGGTGGTGGCTACACCTTC.

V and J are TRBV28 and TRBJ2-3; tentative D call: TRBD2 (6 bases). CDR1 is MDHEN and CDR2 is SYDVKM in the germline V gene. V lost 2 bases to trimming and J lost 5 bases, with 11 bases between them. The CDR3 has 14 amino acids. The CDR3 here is CASSLIGEVDTQYF. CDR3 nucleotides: TGTGCCAGCAGTTTAATCGGGGAGGTAGATACGCAGTATTTT.

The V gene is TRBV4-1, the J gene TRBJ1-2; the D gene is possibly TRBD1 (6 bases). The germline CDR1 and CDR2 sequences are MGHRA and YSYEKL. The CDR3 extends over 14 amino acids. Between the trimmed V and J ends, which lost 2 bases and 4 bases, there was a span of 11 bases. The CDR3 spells CASSQLPGVYGYTF. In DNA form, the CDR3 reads TGCGCCAGCAGCCAATTGCCAGGGGTCTATGGCTACACCTTC.

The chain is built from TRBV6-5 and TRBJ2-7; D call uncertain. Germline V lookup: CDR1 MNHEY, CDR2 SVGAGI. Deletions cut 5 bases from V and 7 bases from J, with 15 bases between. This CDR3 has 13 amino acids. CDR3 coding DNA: TGTGCCAGCAGTGACGTTCCCCGGCGGGAGCAGTACTTC. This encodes CASSDVPRREQYF.

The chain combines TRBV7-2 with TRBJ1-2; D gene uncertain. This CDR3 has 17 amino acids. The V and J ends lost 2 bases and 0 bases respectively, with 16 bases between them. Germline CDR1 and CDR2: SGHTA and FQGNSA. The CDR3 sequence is CASSLPVSTTPNYGYTF. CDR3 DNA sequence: TGTGCCAGCAGCTTACCAGTTTCCACCACGCCTAACTATGGCTACACCTTC.

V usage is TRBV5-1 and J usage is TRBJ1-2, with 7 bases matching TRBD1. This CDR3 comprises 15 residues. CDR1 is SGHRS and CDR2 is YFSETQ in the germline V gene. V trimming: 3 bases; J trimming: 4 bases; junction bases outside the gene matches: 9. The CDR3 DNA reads TGCGCCAGCAGCTCAGATCCCGGGACAGCCTATGGCTACACCTTC. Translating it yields CASSSDPGTAYGYTF.

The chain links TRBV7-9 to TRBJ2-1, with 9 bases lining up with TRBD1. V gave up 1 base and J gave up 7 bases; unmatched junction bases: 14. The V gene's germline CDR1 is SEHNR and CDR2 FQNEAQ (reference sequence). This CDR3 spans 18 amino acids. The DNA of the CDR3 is TGTGCCAGCAGCTTAGTTGACGTTAGGACAGGGGCGAGAAATGAGCAGTTCTTC. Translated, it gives CASSLVDVRTGARNEQFF.

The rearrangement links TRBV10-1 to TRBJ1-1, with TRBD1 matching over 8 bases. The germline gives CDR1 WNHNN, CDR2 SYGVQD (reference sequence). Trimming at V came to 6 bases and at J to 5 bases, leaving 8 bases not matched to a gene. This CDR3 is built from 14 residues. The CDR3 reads CASSGTGGRTEAFF. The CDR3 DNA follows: TGCGCCAGCAGCGGGACAGGAGGAAGGACTGAAGCTTTCTTT.

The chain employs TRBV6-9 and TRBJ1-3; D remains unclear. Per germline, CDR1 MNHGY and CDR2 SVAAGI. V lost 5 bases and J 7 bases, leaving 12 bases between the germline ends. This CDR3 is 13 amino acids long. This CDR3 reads CASSHSRWNTIYF. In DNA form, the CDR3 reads TGTGCCAGCAGTCACTCGAGATGGAACACCATATATTTT.

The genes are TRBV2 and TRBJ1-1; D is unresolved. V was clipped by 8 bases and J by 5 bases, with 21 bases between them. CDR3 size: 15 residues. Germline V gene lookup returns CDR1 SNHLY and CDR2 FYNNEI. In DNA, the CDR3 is TGTGCCAGCGTCCCCGTGTCACGGGGAGATACTGAAGCTTTCTTT. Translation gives CASVPVSRGDTEAFF.

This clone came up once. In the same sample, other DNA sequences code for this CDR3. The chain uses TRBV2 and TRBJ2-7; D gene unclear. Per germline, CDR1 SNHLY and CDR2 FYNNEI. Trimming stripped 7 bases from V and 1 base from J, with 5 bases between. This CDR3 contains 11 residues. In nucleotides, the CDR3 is TGTGCCAGCACACTATCCTACGAGCAGTACTTC. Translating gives CASTLSYEQYF.

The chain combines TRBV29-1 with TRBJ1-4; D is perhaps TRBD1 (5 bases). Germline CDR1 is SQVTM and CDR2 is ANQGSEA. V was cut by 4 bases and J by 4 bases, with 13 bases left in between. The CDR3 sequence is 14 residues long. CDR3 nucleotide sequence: TGCAGCGTTGCGGTCGGGGGGAATAATGAAAAACTGTTTTTT. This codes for CSVAVGGNNEKLFF.

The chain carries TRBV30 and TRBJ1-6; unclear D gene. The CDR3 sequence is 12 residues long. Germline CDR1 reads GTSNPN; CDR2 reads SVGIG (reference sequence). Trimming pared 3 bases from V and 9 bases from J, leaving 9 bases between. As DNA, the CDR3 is TGTGCCTGGAGCCGCACTGTTTCACCCCTCCACTTT. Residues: CAWSRTVSPLHF.

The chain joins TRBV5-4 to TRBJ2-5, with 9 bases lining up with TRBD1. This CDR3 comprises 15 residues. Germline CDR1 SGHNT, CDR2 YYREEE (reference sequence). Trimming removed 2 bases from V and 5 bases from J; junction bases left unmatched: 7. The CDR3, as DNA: TGTGCCAGCAGCTTTGCCGACAGGGGGGTGGAGACCCAGTACTTC. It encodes CASSFADRGVETQYF.

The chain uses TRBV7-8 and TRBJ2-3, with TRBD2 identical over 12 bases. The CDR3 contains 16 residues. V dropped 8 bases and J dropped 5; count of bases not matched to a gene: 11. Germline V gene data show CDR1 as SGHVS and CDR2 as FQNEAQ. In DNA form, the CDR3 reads TGTGCCAGCGGATCATGGGCTAGCGGGGGGGGAGATACGCAGTATTTT. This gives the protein CASGSWASGGGDTQYF.

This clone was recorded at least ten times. CDR3 protein: CASTTILAGQETQYF. CDR3 nucleotide sequence: TGTGCCAGCACCACCATTCTAGCGGGACAAGAGACCCAGTACTTC. This chain uses TRBV5-8 with TRBJ2-5, with 9 positions matching TRBD2. Germline CDR1 and CDR2: SGHTS and YDEGEE. V was pared by 6 bases and J by 2 bases, with 8 bases of the junction left unmatched. There are 15 residues in the CDR3. Filled out from reference TRBV5-8 and TRBJ2-5, the complete variable domain reads EAGVTQSPTHLIKTRGQQATLRCSPISGHTSVYWYQQALGLGLQFLLWYDEGEERNRGNFPPRFSGRQFPNYSSELNVNALELEDSALYLCASTTILAGQETQYFGPGTRLLVL.

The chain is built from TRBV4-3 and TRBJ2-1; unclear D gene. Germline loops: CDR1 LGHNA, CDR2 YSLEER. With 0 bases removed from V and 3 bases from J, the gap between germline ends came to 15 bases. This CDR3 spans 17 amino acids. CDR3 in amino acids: CASSQDLLRNNYNEQFF. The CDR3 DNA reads TGCGCCAGCAGCCAAGATTTGCTTAGAAATAACTACAATGAGCAGTTCTTC.

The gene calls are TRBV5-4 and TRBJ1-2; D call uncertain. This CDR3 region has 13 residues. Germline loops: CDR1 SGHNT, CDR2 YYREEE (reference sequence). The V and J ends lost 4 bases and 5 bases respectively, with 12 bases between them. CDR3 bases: TGTGCCAGCAGCCCCGGGTATTTATATGGCTACACCTTC. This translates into CASSPGYLYGYTF.

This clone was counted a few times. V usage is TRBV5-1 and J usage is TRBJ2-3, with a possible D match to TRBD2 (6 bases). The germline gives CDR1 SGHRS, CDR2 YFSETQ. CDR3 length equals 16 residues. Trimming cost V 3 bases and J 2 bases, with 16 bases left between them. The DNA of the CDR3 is TGCGCCAGCAGCTCCAGACTAGGAGGGGACACAGATACGCAGTATTTT. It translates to CASSSRLGGDTDTQYF.

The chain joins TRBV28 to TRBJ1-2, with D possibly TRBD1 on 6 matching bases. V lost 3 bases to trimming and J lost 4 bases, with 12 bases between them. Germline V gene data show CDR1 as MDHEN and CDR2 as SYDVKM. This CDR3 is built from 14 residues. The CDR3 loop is CASSFPGDGYGYTF. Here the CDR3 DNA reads TGTGCCAGCAGTTTTCCAGGGGATGGCTATGGCTACACCTTC.